These 11 T cell receptor beta chains came from one sample sequenced in a study of T cells expressing NK-cell markers (dated by TCRdb to 2020 to 2022). Libraries were made using 5' RACE. This sample was sequenced with an Illumina HiSeq 2000. TCRdb reprocessed the raw reads; every CDR3 protein sequence is a single record, and DNA is not supplied. In this sample's table one finds about 260,000 distinct CDR3 sequences. The leading ten clones occupy roughly 4.2% of the sample. Sample: blood T cells: a sorted CD56 or NKG2C T cell subset, CD4+ or CD8+ T cells, or bulk PBMC T cells (not recorded which). Source of these receptors: a woman aged 18 to 75 in good health.

This rearrangement joins TRBV2 to TRBJ2-7; checking the TCRdb D call of TRBD2 is not possible without DNA. The CDR3 covers 19 residues. Germline V gene lookup returns CDR1 SNHLY and CDR2 FYNNEI. The CDR3 loop reads CASSDGRTSGTHTRNEQYF.

The rearrangement links TRBV30 to TRBJ2-2; the TRBD1 assignment by TCRdb is unverifiable without DNA. CDR1 is GTSNPN and CDR2 is SVGIG in the germline V gene (reference sequence). This CDR3 spans 17 amino acids. The CDR3 reads CAWRPINRGRNTGELFF.

This chain joins TRBV29-1 and TRBJ1-5; TCRdb reports TRBD1, a call that lacks DNA to check it against. Germline CDR1 is SQVTM and CDR2 is ANQGSEA. This CDR3 contains 14 residues. The CDR3 reads CSVGTGTSNQPQHF.

The chain carries TRBV18 and TRBJ1-4; the D gene TCRdb calls, TRBD1, cannot be checked with no DNA. CDR1 and CDR2 (germline): KGHSH, LQKENI. The CDR3 has 15 residues. This chain's CDR3 is CASSPFAQGDEKLFF. Full variable domain (outside the CDR3, taken from reference TRBV18 and TRBJ1-4): NAGVMQNPRHLVRRRGQEARLRCSPMKGHSHVYWYRQLPEEGLKFMVYLQKENIIDESGMPKERFSAEFPKEGPSILRIQQVVRGDSAAYFCASSPFAQGDEKLFFGSGTQLSVL.

The V call is TRBV28, the J call TRBJ2-1; the D call of TRBD2 rests on TCRdb alone, since no DNA is present to check it. The CDR3 has 15 amino acids. Looked up from germline, CDR1 is MDHEN and CDR2 is SYDVKM. The CDR3 spells CASSGTSASDIEQFF.

The CDR3 here is CSARGPINQPQHF. The chain has TRBV20-1 and TRBJ1-5; TCRdb's D call, TRBD1, is unchecked because there is no DNA. Per the germline V gene, CDR1 is DFQATT and CDR2 is SNEGSKA (reference sequence). The CDR3 is 13 amino acids.

J is TRBJ1-1 and V is TRBV28. The CDR3 has 13 residues. Germline assignment: CDR1 MDHEN and CDR2 SYDVKM. CDR3 in amino acids: CASKGLMNTEAFF.

The V gene is TRBV5-4, the J gene TRBJ2-7; TCRdb designates TRBD1, a call that cannot be tested without DNA. The CDR3 runs 14 residues. Per germline, CDR1 SGHNT and CDR2 YYREEE (reference sequence). CDR3: CASSLQGATYEQYF.

V and J are TRBV25-1 and TRBJ1-2. The CDR3 covers 13 residues. CDR1 is MGHDK, CDR2 SYGVNS, per germline. CDR3 sequence reads: CASSEQSNYGYTF.

The chain uses TRBV6-1 and TRBJ1-6; the TRBD1 assignment by TCRdb is unverifiable without DNA. CDR1 and CDR2 from the germline V gene are MNHNS and SASEGT. The length of the CDR3 is 15 residues. This CDR3 reads CASSPPGSFNSPLHF.

V is TRBV3-1 and J is TRBJ1-6; TCRdb lists TRBD1, though no DNA is available to test this call. CDR1 and CDR2 from the germline V gene are LGHDT and YNNKEL (reference sequence). This CDR3 spans 14 amino acids. The CDR3 loop is CASSPGLGGSPLHF.